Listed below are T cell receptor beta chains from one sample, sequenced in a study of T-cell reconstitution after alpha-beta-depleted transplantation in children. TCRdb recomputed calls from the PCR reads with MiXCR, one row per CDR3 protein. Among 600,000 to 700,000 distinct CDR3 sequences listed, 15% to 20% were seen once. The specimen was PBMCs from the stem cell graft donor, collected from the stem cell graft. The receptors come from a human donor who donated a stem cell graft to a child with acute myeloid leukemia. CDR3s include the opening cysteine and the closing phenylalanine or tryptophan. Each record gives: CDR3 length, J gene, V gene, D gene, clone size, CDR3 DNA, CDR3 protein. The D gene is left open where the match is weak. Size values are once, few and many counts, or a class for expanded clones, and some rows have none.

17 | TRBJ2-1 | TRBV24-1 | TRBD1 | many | TGTGCCACCAGTGATCCGCGGGACAGGGGAGTCTACAATGAGCAGTTCTTC | CATSDPRDRGVYNEQFF
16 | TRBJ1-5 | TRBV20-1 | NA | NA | TGCAGTGCTCCCCCGAGGGCAGGGATTAGCAATCAGCCCCAGCATTTT | CSAPPRAGISNQPQHF
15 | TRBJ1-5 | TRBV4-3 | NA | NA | TGCGCCAGCAGCCAAAGCCAGGGTGGAAATCAGCCCCAGCATTTT | CASSQSQGGNQPQHF
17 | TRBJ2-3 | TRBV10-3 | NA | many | TGTGCCATCAGTGAGTCGATGGCACAGGGAGATTCAGATACGCAGTATTTT | CAISESMAQGDSDTQYF
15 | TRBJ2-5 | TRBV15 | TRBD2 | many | TGTGCCACCAGCCCGATCGGACTAGCCCAAGAGACCCAGTACTTC | CATSPIGLAQETQYF
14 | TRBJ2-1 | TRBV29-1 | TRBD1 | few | TGCAGCATTAATCGGGACAGGGAAGTGGATGAGCAGTTCTTC | CSINRDREVDEQFF
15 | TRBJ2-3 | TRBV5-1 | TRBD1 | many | TGCGCCAGCAGCTTGTTCGGCCAGGGGGCAGATACGCAGTATTTT | CASSLFGQGADTQYF
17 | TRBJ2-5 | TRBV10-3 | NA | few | TGTGCCATCAGTGAACCCGCCCTGGGACGATACCTAGAGACCCAGTACTTC | CAISEPALGRYLETQYF
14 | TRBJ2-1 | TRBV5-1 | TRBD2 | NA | TGCGCCAGCAGCTTGGAGAGCGGGGTGGGAGAGCAGTTCTTC | CASSLESGVGEQFF
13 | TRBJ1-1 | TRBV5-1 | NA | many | TGCGCCAGCAGCTTATCGTGGGAAGATGAAGCTTTCTTT | CASSLSWEDEAFF
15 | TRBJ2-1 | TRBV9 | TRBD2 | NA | TGTGCCGGCAGCTCTAGCGGGGGGGCCGGAAATGAGCAGTTCTTC | CAGSSSGGAGNEQFF
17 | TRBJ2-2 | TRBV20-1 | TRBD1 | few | TGCAGTGCCAGAGGCCGGACAGGGGGCGCGAACACCGGGGAGCTGTTTTTT | CSARGRTGGANTGELFF
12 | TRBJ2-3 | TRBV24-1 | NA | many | TGTGCCACCAGGGCTGATACAGATACGCAGTATTTT | CATRADTDTQYF
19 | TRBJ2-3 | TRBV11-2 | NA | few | TGTGCCAGCAGCCGACAGGGAACAATAGGACTAGCTTCCACAGATACGCAGTATTTT | CASSRQGTIGLASTDTQYF
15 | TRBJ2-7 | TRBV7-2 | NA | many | TGTGCCAGCAGCTTAGCGCCACGGGTAGCCTACGAGCAGTACTTC | CASSLAPRVAYEQYF
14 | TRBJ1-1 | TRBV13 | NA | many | TGTGCCAGCAGCTCGGGACTGCTGAACACTGAAGCTTTCTTT | CASSSGLLNTEAFF
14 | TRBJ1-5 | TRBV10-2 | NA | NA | TGCGCCAGCACCTTCGGAGGGCTCAATCAGCCCCAGCATTTT | CASTFGGLNQPQHF
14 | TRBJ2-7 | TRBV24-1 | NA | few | TGTGCCACCAGTGATTTGCTGGCCCCTAGCGAGCAGTACTTC | CATSDLLAPSEQYF
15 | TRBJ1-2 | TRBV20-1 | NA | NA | TGCAGTGCTAGAGATCGCCTCCGAAGTAACTATGGCTACACCTTC | CSARDRLRSNYGYTF
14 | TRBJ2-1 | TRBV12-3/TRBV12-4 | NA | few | TGTGCCAGCAGCCTGGGGATAGGGAACAATGAGCAGTTCTTC | CASSLGIGNNEQFF
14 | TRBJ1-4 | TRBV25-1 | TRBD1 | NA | TGTGCCAGCAGTGATGAGACAGGGAACGAAAAACTGTTTTTT | CASSDETGNEKLFF
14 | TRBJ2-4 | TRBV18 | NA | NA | TGTGCCAGCTCACCACTCAGGGCCGAGGGCATTCAGTACTTC | CASSPLRAEGIQYF
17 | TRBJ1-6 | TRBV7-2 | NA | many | TGTGCCAGCAGCGGGAGTGGTGCCAGCTCCTATAATTCACCCCTCCACTTT | CASSGSGASSYNSPLHF
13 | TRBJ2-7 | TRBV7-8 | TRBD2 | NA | TGTGCCAGCAGCTTCGGGGACTACTACGAGCAGTACTTC | CASSFGDYYEQYF